This entry lists 24 T cell receptor beta chains sequenced from one sample in a study of beta chain features in type 1 diabetes. Isolated RNA was reverse transcribed in full, so expressed TCRB transcripts were sequenced. The assay was immunoSEQ multiplex PCR, and TCRdb's table has in-frame clones only and misses some. The sample includes 900,000 or so clones, around a sixth of them seen just once. The sample was naive CD4+ T cells from blood. Receptors originate from a woman under 30 in good health.

This chain joins TRBV6-1 and TRBJ1-2; 12 nucleotides align to TRBD1. The V segment lost 6 bases and the J segment 8 bases; nucleotides outside the gene matches: 7. The CDR3 extends over 14 amino acids. CDR1 MNHNS and CDR2 SASEGT come from the germline V gene. CDR3 nucleotide sequence: TGTGCCAGCAGCCCGGGACAGGGGGCTTCAGGCTACACCTTC. This translates into CASSPGQGASGYTF.

The genes are TRBV11-2 and TRBJ2-2; TRBD2 matches 8 bases. The length of the CDR3 is 16 residues. J lost 5 bases, V lost 2 bases, and 7 bases had no gene match. The germline V gene encodes CDR1 SGHAT and CDR2 FQNNGV. The CDR3 DNA sequence: TGTGCCAGCAGCTTAAGGAGCGGGAGTGGGACCGGGGAGCTGTTTTTT. The encoded protein is CASSLRSGSGTGELFF.

The gene calls are TRBV2 and TRBJ2-5; TRBD2 might be the D (5 bases). This CDR3 has 15 residues. Germline V gives CDR1 SNHLY, CDR2 FYNNEI. The germline V and J ends were trimmed by 0 bases and 5 bases, with 13 bases remaining between them. The CDR3 spells CASSEAGTPGETQYF. The CDR3 region has the DNA TGTGCCAGCAGTGAAGCCGGAACCCCGGGGGAGACCCAGTACTTC.

The gene calls are TRBV2 and TRBJ1-2, with D unclear. CDR1 SNHLY and CDR2 FYNNEI come from the germline V gene. The CDR3 is made up of 17 amino acids. V lost 4 bases and J lost 7, with 25 bases in between. The CDR3 sequence is CASSVERVVGRAGGYTF. In DNA, the CDR3 is TGTGCCAGCAGTGTCGAAAGGGTCGTTGGCCGAGCGGGTGGCTACACCTTC.

This clone is a singleton in its sample. V usage is TRBV5-1 and J usage is TRBJ2-1; D ambiguous. The V end was cut by 4 bases, the J end by 6 bases, with 20 bases between. This CDR3 comprises 16 residues. Germline V CDR1 and CDR2: SGHRS, YFSETQ. The CDR3 DNA sequence: TGCGCCAGCAGCCCCATGGGGATTGGTGAACCCAATGAGCAGTTCTTC. It codes for CASSPMGIGEPNEQFF.

The genes are TRBV4-2 and TRBJ2-7; tentatively, D is TRBD1 or TRBD2 (5 bases each). The germline V gene has CDR1 LGHNA and CDR2 YNFKEQ. The CDR3 length is 15 residues. Trimming removed 4 bases at V and 5 bases at J, with 18 bases between. The DNA of the CDR3 is TGTGCCAGCAGCCCCACTCTGGGGGTCTTCCACGAGCAGTACTTC. Its protein product is CASSPTLGVFHEQYF.

This clone was picked up a small number of times. The chain couples TRBV5-4 to TRBJ2-5; D might be TRBD2 (6 bases). V was trimmed by 0 bases and J by 2 bases, leaving 8 bases between them. Germline V gene lookup returns CDR1 SGHNT and CDR2 YYREEE (reference sequence). The length of the CDR3 is 14 residues. In DNA form, the CDR3 reads TGTGCCAGCAGCTTGGCCGGGAGTCAAGAGACCCAGTACTTC. Translation: CASSLAGSQETQYF.

V and J are TRBV7-2 and TRBJ2-7; TRBD2 aligns across 9 bases. With V trimmed by 8 bases and J by 3 bases, 8 bases remained unmatched. Looked up from germline, CDR1 is SGHTA and CDR2 is FQGNSA. The CDR3 contains 14 residues. Written as DNA, the CDR3 is TGTGCCAGCTGTAGCGGGAGAGGGAACTACGAGCAGTACTTC. As protein: CASCSGRGNYEQYF.

This clone has only a few counts. The chain links TRBV9 to TRBJ1-1; TRBD1 is a possible D gene (6 bases). The CDR3 spans 16 residues. The germline V gene has CDR1 SGDLS and CDR2 YYNGEE. With 0 bases removed from V and 0 bases from J, the gap between germline ends came to 12 bases. The CDR3 region is CASSVGTAPLNTEAFF. CDR3 sequence (DNA): TGTGCCAGCAGCGTAGGGACAGCCCCTTTGAACACTGAAGCTTTCTTT.

The chain uses TRBV7-2 and TRBJ1-1, with no clear D. Germline CDR1 and CDR2: SGHTA and FQGNSA. The length of the CDR3 is 13 residues. The ends were cut back, 5 bases at V and 1 base at J, with 8 bases in the middle. For the CDR3, the DNA is TGTGCCAGCAGCCCAGGTCAGAACACTGAAGCTTTCTTT. It yields the protein CASSPGQNTEAFF. The full variable domain, with the rest looked up from reference TRBV7-2 and TRBJ1-1, is GAGVSQSPSNKVTEKGKDVELRCDPISGHTALYWYRQSLGQGLEFLIYFQGNSAPDKSGLPSDRFSAERTGGSVSTLTIQRTQQEDSAVYLCASSPGQNTEAFFGQGTRLTVV.

CDR3 coding DNA: TGTGCCAGCAGCTTATTCCTAGCGGGAGTCAATGAGCAGTTCTTC. It codes for CASSLFLAGVNEQFF. This chain connects TRBV11-2 to TRBJ2-1, with 10 bases fitting TRBD2. J lost 6 bases, V lost 2 bases, and 4 bases had no gene match. This CDR3 spans 15 amino acids. Germline CDR1 and CDR2: SGHAT and FQNNGV.

This clone was counted a few times. J is TRBJ1-2 and V is TRBV2; no definite D call. Trimming shortened V by 8 bases and J by 8 bases, and 9 bases separated the two germline ends. The CDR3 consists of 10 residues. CDR1 and CDR2 from the germline V gene are SNHLY and FYNNEI. CDR3 coding DNA: TGTGCCAGCTTTCTCGGGGGCTACACCTTC. This sequence encodes CASFLGGYTF.

The chain joins TRBV5-1 to TRBJ2-3; TRBD2 matches at 8 bases. Germline CDR1 reads SGHRS; CDR2 reads YFSETQ. V lost 2 bases to trimming and J lost 0 bases; unmatched junction nucleotides: 5. The CDR3 loop spans 16 amino acids. The CDR3 coding sequence is TGCGCCAGCAGCTTCTTAGCGGGATCTAGCACAGATACGCAGTATTTT. Translation gives CASSFLAGSSTDTQYF.

This rearrangement joins TRBV2 to TRBJ2-5; 15 bases map to TRBD2. The closer fit of TRBJ2-7 to the DNA end suggests the J call may be wrong. CDR3 length: 16 residues. Germline-derived CDR1 and CDR2 are SNHLY and FYNNEI. This chain's CDR3 is CASSRTSGRAIYEQYF. CDR3 in DNA: TGTGCCAGCAGTAGGACTAGCGGGAGGGCAATCTACGAGCAGTACTTC.

This chain uses TRBV7-2 with TRBJ2-7; 9 bases agree with TRBD1. The CDR3 runs to 15 residues. Per germline, CDR1 SGHTA and CDR2 FQGNSA. V gave up 6 bases and J gave up 4 bases; unmatched junction bases: 10. This CDR3 is CASRHSGTGSYEQYF. The CDR3 DNA reads TGTGCCAGCAGACACTCCGGGACAGGGTCATACGAGCAGTACTTC.

Only a few counts were recorded for this clone. V and J are TRBV19 and TRBJ2-3; 12 positions match TRBD2. V lost 5 bases and J lost 2; bases outside the gene matches: 5. The V gene's germline CDR1 is LNHDA and CDR2 SQIVND (reference sequence). This CDR3 has 16 residues. The CDR3 bases are TGTGCCAGTAGTCGACTAGCGGGAGCTTACACAGATACGCAGTATTTT. Translated, it gives CASSRLAGAYTDTQYF.

This clone was seen a few times. This chain joins TRBV4-2 and TRBJ2-5, with TRBD1 as a possible D gene (5 bases). This CDR3 is 14 amino acids long. Germline lookup yields CDR1 LGHNA and CDR2 YNFKEQ. Trimming took off 1 base at V and 2 bases at J, with 8 bases between the two ends. In DNA, the CDR3 is TGTGCCAGCAGCCAAGGGGGCAGGCAAGAGACCCAGTACTTC. Protein product: CASSQGGRQETQYF.

Only a few counts were recorded for this clone. V gene TRBV7-6 combines with J gene TRBJ2-1, with 9 positions matching TRBD2. The V gene end was trimmed by 0 bases and the J gene end by 7 bases; junction bases not matched to a gene: 13. Per germline, CDR1 SGHVS and CDR2 FNYEAQ. This CDR3 comprises 18 residues. The CDR3 nucleotides read TGTGCCAGCAGCTTAGCGCCTGGGACTAGCACAATATCAAATGAGCAGTTCTTC. Its translation: CASSLAPGTSTISNEQFF.

This clone was seen more than once but under ten times. The chain carries TRBV29-1 and TRBJ2-5; the D gene is possibly TRBD1 (5 bases). CDR3 length: 12 amino acids. Germline V CDR1 and CDR2: SQVTM, ANQGSEA. V shed 7 bases and J shed 3 bases, with 12 bases lying between them. The CDR3 DNA follows: TGCAGCGGACAGAAGACAGAAGAGACCCAGTACTTC. It codes for CSGQKTEETQYF.

The chain uses TRBV4-1 and TRBJ2-7, with 9 bases that match TRBD2. Trimming removed 1 base from V and 2 bases from J; junction bases left unmatched: 3. The CDR3 length is 15 residues. Germline V gives CDR1 MGHRA, CDR2 YSYEKL. DNA for the CDR3: TGCGCCAGCAGCCAAGTTTGGACTAGCGCCTACGAGCAGTACTTC. Its translation is CASSQVWTSAYEQYF.

This clone occurred a few times. This chain links TRBV4-3 with TRBJ2-5; possible D gene TRBD1, 5 bases. Germline V gene data show CDR1 as LGHNA and CDR2 as YSLEER. CDR3 size: 15 residues. V was trimmed by 0 bases and J by 4 bases, leaving 12 bases between them. In DNA, the CDR3 is TGCGCCAGCAGCCAAGATGTGACAGTGGGAGAGACCCAGTACTTC. This encodes CASSQDVTVGETQYF.

This clone came up a few times. V usage is TRBV7-9 and J usage is TRBJ2-7; TRBD1 aligns across 7 bases. Germline loops: CDR1 SEHNR, CDR2 FQNEAQ (reference sequence). J gave up 4 bases and V 3 bases, and 6 bases lay outside the gene matches. There are 14 residues in the CDR3. In DNA, the CDR3 is TGTGCCAGCAGCTTGACAGGGCGTAATTACGAGCAGTACTTC. This codes for CASSLTGRNYEQYF. The full variable domain, with the rest looked up from reference TRBV7-9 and TRBJ2-7, is DTGVSQNPRHKITKRGQNVTFRCDPISEHNRLYWYRQTLGQGPEFLTYFQNEAQLEKSRLLSDRFSAERPKGSFSTLEIQRTEQGDSAMYLCASSLTGRNYEQYFGPGTRLTVT.

This clone has a handful of counts. The genes are TRBV6-5 and TRBJ2-3; D ambiguous. The CDR3 runs to 16 residues. V lost 2 bases, J lost 1 base, and 13 bases lay in between. Germline CDR1 and CDR2: MNHEY and SVGAGI. For the CDR3, the DNA is TGTGCCAGCAGTTACGGAATATCTCTTCGCACAGATACGCAGTATTTT. Amino acids: CASSYGISLRTDTQYF.

V and J are TRBV27 and TRBJ2-1; 7 bases match TRBD1. Germline V lookup: CDR1 MNHEY, CDR2 SMNVEV (reference sequence). This CDR3 spans 16 amino acids. After removal of 0 bases from V and 8 bases from J, the junction contained 10 bases not matched to a gene. The DNA of the CDR3 is TGTGCCAGCAGTTTATCCTCACAGGGGATTGGCGATGAGCAGTTCTTC. It yields the protein CASSLSSQGIGDEQFF.